This T cell receptor beta chain was sequenced for a study of CD8+CD57+ T cells in acquired aplastic anemia. Study as a whole: Yields of DNA that came from sorted CD4+ and CD8+ cells averaged approximately 3.2 ug. Read counts for CD4+ cells (from healthy donors) averaged approximately 11 million.

Findings and caveats of the study: Patients and controls shared twenty-nine CD8+ CDR3 sequences, which appeared highly expressed in patients and within their immunodominant clones. Controls did not differ significantly from patients in CD8+ Simpson's diversity.

On this clonotype: Its antigen is as yet unknown.

Germline assignment: CDR1 KGHDR and CDR2 SFDVKD. CDR3 length: 15 amino acids. Losses at the gene ends were 2 bases for V and 7 bases for J; bases not matched to a gene: 7. Profiling of TCR beta VDJ combinations and CDR3 sequences used genomic DNA as template. TCRdb re-analysed the reads in MiXCR, keeping a single row per CDR3 protein. Altogether 190,000 or so distinct CDR3 sequences are present, over 60% being singletons, with the ten largest covering about 29%. This chain joins TRBV24-1 and TRBJ2-1; 7 bases map to TRBD2. Material: sorted CD4+, CD8+, or CD8+CD57+ T cells (not recorded which) from PBMCs. This clonotype was obtained from a human donor in good health. This CDR3 reads CATSDSRGSGNEQFF. The CDR3 DNA sequence: TGTGCCACCAGTGATTCGCGGGGTAGCGGGAATGAGCAGTTCTTC.